Listed here are 8 T cell receptor beta chains from one sample, sequenced in a study of CD8+ T cells in alopecia areata. The treatment is: oral pan-JAK inhibitor, 5-10 mg twice daily. Samples from alopecia areata patients were lesional scalp punch biopsies and peripheral blood. The authors extracted RNA and reverse transcribed it into cDNA as the sequencing template. The protocol was immunoSEQ multiplex PCR, while the TCRdb copy is restricted to in-frame clones and leaves out a portion. The sample carries about 7,400 clones, under 70% recorded once. The material was skin, obtained at week 4, from a patient treated with tofacitinib. These receptors all stem from a human donor with alopecia areata.

The chain has TRBV2 and TRBJ2-2, with 7 bases identical to TRBD2. The CDR3 sequence is 15 residues long. V was pared by 10 bases and J by 5 bases, with 13 bases of the junction left unmatched. Germline CDR1 SNHLY, CDR2 FYNNEI. The CDR3 DNA follows: TGTGCCATCATCGATCGAGGGGAGGGGACCGGGGAGCTGTTTTTT. Residues: CAIIDRGEGTGELFF.

This clone was seen a single time. The chain carries TRBV2 and TRBJ1-1, with D perhaps TRBD1 (5 bases). CDR3 length equals 14 residues. With 7 bases removed from V and 6 bases from J, the gap between germline ends came to 18 bases. The germline V gene has CDR1 SNHLY and CDR2 FYNNEI. The chain's CDR3 is CASTNNRWEPEAFF. The CDR3 DNA is TGTGCCAGCACCAACAACAGGTGGGAACCTGAAGCTTTCTTT.

This clone has only one observation. This chain joins TRBV10-3 and TRBJ2-7; TRBD2 matches 9 bases. Germline V gene sequence: CDR1 ENHRY, CDR2 SYGVKD. V dropped 3 bases and J dropped 0; count of bases not matched to a gene: 0. The CDR3 runs to 14 residues. The CDR3 region is CAISDSGSSYEQYF. The DNA for the CDR3 is TGTGCCATCAGTGATAGCGGGAGCTCCTACGAGCAGTACTTC.

This chain joins TRBV7-3 and TRBJ2-1; 10 bases fit TRBD2. This CDR3 comprises 15 residues. Germline V gene lookup returns CDR1 SGHTA and CDR2 FQGTGA. J was trimmed by 4 bases and V by 3 bases; bases with no gene match: 3. The CDR3 coding sequence is TGTGCCAGCAGCTTGCTAGCGGGGGTTTACAATGAGCAGTTCTTC. It is translated as CASSLLAGVYNEQFF.

V and J are TRBV6-6 and TRBJ2-7; D remains unclear. The V gene lost 8 bases and the J gene lost 3 bases, with 14 bases spanning the gap. The CDR3 is made up of 13 amino acids. Germline CDR1 reads MNHNY; CDR2 reads SVGAGI (reference sequence). CDR3: CASRLKEGYEQYF. Here the CDR3 DNA reads TGTGCCAGCCGCTTAAAGGAAGGCTACGAGCAGTACTTC.

This chain uses TRBV2 with TRBJ2-4; D ambiguous. With 5 bases removed from V and 6 bases from J, the gap between germline ends came to 5 bases. The V gene's germline CDR1 is SNHLY and CDR2 FYNNEI. The CDR3 is 11 amino acids. The CDR3, as DNA: TGTGCCAGCAGTCCCTCAAACATTCAGTACTTC. This sequence encodes CASSPSNIQYF.

This clone was counted a single time. As DNA, the CDR3 is TGTGCCAGCAGCGAAATACCTAAAGGCGATACGCAGTATTTT. As protein: CASSEIPKGDTQYF. The rearrangement joins TRBV2 to TRBJ2-3, with unresolved D. V was pared by 6 bases and J by 6 bases, with 16 bases between. Germline-derived CDR1 and CDR2 are SNHLY and FYNNEI. The CDR3 is 14 residues long.

The V gene is TRBV7-3, the J gene TRBJ2-1; D is uncertain. Trimming cost V 1 base and J 7 bases, with 8 bases left between them. The CDR3 has 13 residues. CDR1 SGHTA and CDR2 FQGTGA come from the germline V gene. The CDR3 nucleotides read TGTGCCAGCAGCTTAATATCCGGGAATGAGCAGTTCTTC. This encodes CASSLISGNEQFF. The full variable domain, its missing parts supplied by reference TRBV7-3 and TRBJ2-1, is GAGVSQTPSNKVTEKGKYVELRCDPISGHTALYWYRQSLGQGPEFLIYFQGTGAADDSGLPNDRFFAVRPEGSVSTLKIQRTERGDSAVYLCASSLISGNEQFFGPGTRLTVL.